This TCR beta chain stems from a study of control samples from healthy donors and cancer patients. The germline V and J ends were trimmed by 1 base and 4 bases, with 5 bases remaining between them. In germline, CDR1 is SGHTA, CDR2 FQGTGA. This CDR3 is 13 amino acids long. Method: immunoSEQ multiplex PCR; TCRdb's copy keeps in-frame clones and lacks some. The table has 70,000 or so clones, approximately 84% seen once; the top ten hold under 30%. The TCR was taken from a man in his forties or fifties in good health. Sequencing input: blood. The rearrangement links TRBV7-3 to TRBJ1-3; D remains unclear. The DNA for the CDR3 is TGTGCCAGCAGCTTAATCCGGGGAAACACCATATATTTT. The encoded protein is CASSLIRGNTIYF.